This T cell receptor beta chain appears in the sequencing data of a study of blood T cell repertoires in COVID-19. Looking at the study overall: The analysed material was cDNA or gDNA that came from T cells, B-cell-depleted T cells, or PBMCs.

Germline assignment: CDR1 KGHDR and CDR2 SFDVKD. With 4 bases removed from V and 6 bases from J, the gap between germline ends came to 9 bases. This CDR3 region has 13 residues. Per the study methods: By means of reference gene primer amplification, nucleated cell counts were estimated. The table came from immunoSEQ multiplex PCR; TCRdb's copy has only in-frame clones and leaves some out. Clonal size and the V and J genes are those of that table, whereas D and trimming came from the DNA. The profile shows tens of thousands of clones, 65% to 80% of them singletons. J is TRBJ1-5 and V is TRBV24-1, with no clear D. The source of this sequence is a woman in her fifties or sixties with acute or convalescent COVID-19. Sequencing was carried out using peripheral blood. The CDR3 here is CATSEAQAQPQHF. CDR3 nucleotide sequence: TGTGCCACCAGTGAGGCCCAGGCTCAGCCCCAGCATTTT.